Sequencing of this T cell receptor beta chain was carried out in a study of regulatory T cells in long-lasting Graves disease. Whole-study context: Graves' cases, newly diagnosed, had used antithyroid drugs under 3 months.

Investigators prepared the TCR beta libraries by applying iRepertoire HTBI primers and Arm-PCR of CDR3 regions. Study processing details: The samples included around 62 TRBV and 14 to 15 TRBJ segments. From the multiplex PCR reads, TCRdb called clonotypes with MiXCR, one entry per CDR3 protein. These V and J calls derive from TCRdb rather than the authors' analysis. Of 400,000 to 500,000 distinct CDR3 sequences listed, roughly 15% were seen once; the top ten hold roughly 15%. Regarding time point: newly diagnosed GD, antithyroid drugs for less than 3 months. RNA extracted from PBMCs served as the sequencing template. This clonotype appeared a few times. This sample was also put to use in a study of T cells in Graves' hyperthyroidism and ophthalmopathy. That work contributes: The HTBI primer set drove a first-round RT-PCR of the TCR CDR3.

The TCR originated in a woman aged 45-65 years with Graves disease. The input for sequencing was peripheral blood mononuclear cells (PBMCs), taken at new diagnosis, from a patient treated with antithyroid drugs.

The CDR3 is CASSTPSRGYNEQFF. CDR3 DNA: TGTGCCAGCTCAACCCCCTCCCGGGGTTACAATGAGCAGTTCTTC. The chain recombines TRBV18 with TRBJ2-1; possibly TRBD2 for D (5 bases). CDR1 is KGHSH and CDR2 is LQKENI in the germline V gene. V was cut by 5 bases and J by 4 bases, with 15 bases left in between. This CDR3 is built from 15 residues.